This TCR beta chain stems from a study of T cell responses to AZD1222 COVID-19 vaccine. TCRdb's copy holds only in-frame clones and misses some; the assay was immunoSEQ multiplex PCR. The sample consists of 75,000 to 90,000 clones, about 78% of them appearing once. V was cut by 6 bases and J by 9 bases, with 21 bases left in between. This CDR3 contains 14 residues. Germline loops: CDR1 MNHEY, CDR2 SMNVEV (reference sequence). This clone has a single count. The starting material was peripheral blood, obtained on day 0 of AZD1222 vaccination. The rearrangement links TRBV27 to TRBJ2-7; D unclear. The source of this sequence is an adult in good health. CDR3 coding DNA: TGTGCCAGCAGGCCAAGACAAGCCCTACGAGTGCAGTACTTC. This encodes CASRPRQALRVQYF.